The 20 T cell receptor beta chains below come from one sample, sequenced in a study of blood T cell repertoires in COVID-19. Profiling relied on immunoSEQ multiplex PCR, and the TCRdb table lists in-frame clones only, not all of them. The sample has approximately 470,000 clones; 75% to 90% are singletons. Source material: PBMCs or T cells enriched from blood (not recorded which). Receptors originate from a woman under 30 who had recovered from COVID-19.

The chain couples TRBV14 to TRBJ1-6, with D possibly TRBD1 on 5 matching bases. This CDR3 comprises 17 residues. Germline V CDR1 and CDR2: SGHDN, FVKESK. V gave up 4 bases and J gave up 2 bases, with 15 bases separating them. In DNA form, the CDR3 reads TGTGCCAGCAGCCGAGAGGTATCGGGGGCCTATAATTCACCCCTCCACTTT. Translation: CASSREVSGAYNSPLHF.

This rearrangement joins TRBV7-9 to TRBJ1-2, with TRBD1 matching 12 bases. Germline V gene lookup returns CDR1 SEHNR and CDR2 FQNEAQ (reference sequence). This CDR3 region has 15 residues. V gave up 5 bases and J gave up 8 bases; unmatched junction bases: 9. The CDR3 loop reads CASSKTGQGAHGYTF. DNA of the CDR3: TGTGCCAGCAGCAAAACGGGACAGGGGGCACACGGCTACACCTTC.

The gene calls are TRBV4-1 and TRBJ1-1; weak D call: TRBD1 (6 bases). The germline V gene has CDR1 MGHRA and CDR2 YSYEKL. V was clipped by 1 base and J by 0 bases, with 9 bases between them. The CDR3 totals 15 residues. CDR3 amino acids: CASSQGTALNTEAFF. Here the CDR3 DNA reads TGCGCCAGCAGCCAAGGGACAGCCTTGAACACTGAAGCTTTCTTT.

This clone was detected a few times. The chain couples TRBV28 to TRBJ2-3, with 9 bases that match TRBD1. The CDR3 covers 18 residues. Germline lookup yields CDR1 MDHEN and CDR2 SYDVKM. The ends lost 2 bases at V and 2 bases at J; junction bases unmatched: 11. For the CDR3, the DNA is TGTGCCAGCAGTTTACGGAAAACATCACAGGGGGCCACAGATACGCAGTATTTT. As protein: CASSLRKTSQGATDTQYF.

The chain joins TRBV11-2 to TRBJ1-1; D ambiguous. This CDR3 comprises 13 residues. The V gene lost 1 base and the J gene lost 6 bases, with 9 bases spanning the gap. Looked up from germline, CDR1 is SGHAT and CDR2 is FQNNGV. Here the CDR3 reads CASSLGPPAEAFF. CDR3 bases: TGTGCCAGCAGCTTAGGCCCCCCAGCTGAAGCTTTCTTT.

The V gene is TRBV2, the J gene TRBJ2-2, with D possibly TRBD2 on 5 matching bases. CDR3 length equals 14 residues. With 3 bases removed from V and 2 bases from J, the gap between germline ends came to 7 bases. CDR1 is SNHLY, CDR2 FYNNEI, per germline. The CDR3 is CASSERVNTGELFF. CDR3 nucleotide sequence: TGTGCCAGCAGTGAGCGGGTTAACACCGGGGAGCTGTTTTTT.

The V and J genes are TRBV27 and TRBJ2-7; possibly TRBD1 for D (7 bases). The V end was cut by 4 bases, the J end by 7 bases, with 23 bases between. Germline V gives CDR1 MNHEY, CDR2 SMNVEV (reference sequence). CDR3 length equals 16 residues. The CDR3 loop reads CASSWGGGGRGEEQYF. The CDR3 DNA follows: TGTGCCAGCAGTTGGGGCGGAGGGGGCCGCGGGGAGGAGCAGTACTTC.

The V gene is TRBV18, the J gene TRBJ1-1, with unresolved D. Germline V gene lookup returns CDR1 KGHSH and CDR2 LQKENI. This CDR3 spans 14 amino acids. V gave up 2 bases and J gave up 1 base, with 8 bases separating them. CDR3 in DNA: TGTGCCAGCTCACCAACTCCGGGGAACACTGAAGCTTTCTTT. It codes for CASSPTPGNTEAFF.

The sample holds one count of this clone. The chain recombines TRBV18 with TRBJ1-2, with TRBD1 matching over 9 bases. Germline V gene sequence: CDR1 KGHSH, CDR2 LQKENI. V was pared by 0 bases and J by 8 bases, with 4 bases of the junction left unmatched. The CDR3 contains 14 residues. The CDR3 sequence is CASSPPGQGMGYTF. In DNA, the CDR3 is TGTGCCAGCTCACCACCGGGACAGGGAATGGGCTACACCTTC. Using reference TRBV18 and TRBJ1-2 for the parts outside the CDR3, the full variable domain is NAGVMQNPRHLVRRRGQEARLRCSPMKGHSHVYWYRQLPEEGLKFMVYLQKENIIDESGMPKERFSAEFPKEGPSILRIQQVVRGDSAAYFCASSPPGQGMGYTFGSGTRLTVV.

The chain combines TRBV10-3 with TRBJ1-2, with TRBD1 as a possible D gene (6 bases). This CDR3 is built from 17 residues. V lost 3 bases and J 0 bases, leaving 17 bases between the germline ends. CDR1 is ENHRY, CDR2 SYGVKD, per germline. This chain's CDR3 is CAISESGGSASNYGYTF. The CDR3 nucleotides are TGTGCCATCAGTGAATCGGGGGGCTCGGCCTCTAACTATGGCTACACCTTC.

The rearrangement links TRBV25-1 to TRBJ1-2; D is possibly TRBD1 (5 bases). Germline CDR1 reads MGHDK; CDR2 reads SYGVNS. The CDR3 sequence is 12 residues long. Trimming took 8 bases from V and 3 from J, leaving 10 bases between them. The CDR3 here is CASQTGDYGYTF. CDR3 bases: TGTGCCAGCCAAACGGGGGACTATGGCTACACCTTC.

The chain employs TRBV6-5 and TRBJ1-1, with D maybe TRBD1 (5 bases). This CDR3 spans 15 amino acids. The V gene lost 6 bases and the J gene lost 1 base, with 15 bases spanning the gap. Germline assignment: CDR1 MNHEY and CDR2 SVGAGI. The DNA for the CDR3 is TGTGCCAGCAGGGGGGGGATCGGGAGGAACACTGAAGCTTTCTTT. Amino acids: CASRGGIGRNTEAFF.

The chain combines TRBV18 with TRBJ2-7, with TRBD1 identical over 7 bases. V gave up 4 bases and J gave up 1 base; unmatched junction bases: 7. CDR1 is KGHSH and CDR2 is LQKENI in the germline V gene. This CDR3 comprises 15 residues. CDR3 residues: CASSQYRGLSYEQYF. The CDR3, as DNA: TGTGCCAGCTCACAGTACAGGGGCCTATCCTACGAGCAGTACTTC.

This chain joins TRBV5-1 and TRBJ1-5, with D possibly TRBD1 on 6 matching bases. The CDR3 is made up of 13 amino acids. Germline-derived CDR1 and CDR2 are SGHRS and YFSETQ. The V end was cut by 7 bases, the J end by 7 bases, with 15 bases between. The CDR3 protein is CASAEGVGQPQHF. Here the CDR3 DNA reads TGCGCCAGCGCCGAGGGGGTCGGGCAGCCCCAGCATTTT.

The chain carries TRBV4-2 and TRBJ1-2; D is undetermined. The germline V gene has CDR1 LGHNA and CDR2 YNFKEQ. This CDR3 comprises 12 residues. V lost 8 bases and J lost 8, with 15 bases in between. This CDR3 reads CASGPSTGGYTF. The CDR3 bases are TGTGCCAGCGGACCTTCGACGGGGGGCTACACCTTC.

This clone was counted once. The V gene is TRBV5-1, the J gene TRBJ1-2; D remains unclear. Germline lookup yields CDR1 SGHRS and CDR2 YFSETQ. Trimming took off 0 bases at V and 0 bases at J, with 9 bases between the two ends. This CDR3 has 15 amino acids. CDR3 sequence: CASSLVPGTNYGYTF. The CDR3 region has the DNA TGCGCCAGCAGCTTGGTACCAGGTACTAACTATGGCTACACCTTC.

This clone has a single count. This chain uses TRBV3-1 (or the pseudogene TRBV3-2) with TRBJ2-5; TRBD2 agrees at 16 bases. After removal of 4 bases from V and 7 bases from J, the junction contained 6 bases not matched to a gene. Germline CDR1 reads LGHDT; CDR2 reads YNNKEL (reference sequence). This CDR3 is built from 16 residues. The CDR3 sequence is CASSPGLAGGLGTQYF. Written as DNA, the CDR3 is TGTGCCAGCAGCCCGGGACTAGCGGGGGGGCTTGGGACCCAGTACTTC.

This sequence joins TRBV30 and TRBJ2-3; TRBD2 is a possible D gene (7 bases). Germline V gene data show CDR1 as GTSNPN and CDR2 as SVGIG (reference sequence). The germline V and J ends were trimmed by 0 bases and 2 bases, with 12 bases remaining between them. The CDR3 covers 15 residues. DNA for the CDR3: TGTGCCTGGAGTGTAGGCGGGGGCCTCACAGATACGCAGTATTTT. This sequence encodes CAWSVGGGLTDTQYF.

The rearrangement joins TRBV2 to TRBJ1-4; no reliable D call. Between the trimmed V and J ends, which lost 2 bases and 7 bases, there was a span of 11 bases. The CDR3 sequence is 14 residues long. Germline V gene sequence: CDR1 SNHLY, CDR2 FYNNEI. This CDR3 is CASSERGTGEKLFF. The CDR3 DNA reads TGTGCCAGCAGTGAACGAGGCACTGGTGAAAAACTGTTTTTT.

This clone has more than one count but fewer than ten. V is TRBV7-9 and J is TRBJ2-7; 7 bases align to TRBD2. V shed 4 bases and J 5 bases; nucleotides not matched to a gene: 14. CDR1 is SEHNR, CDR2 FQNEAQ, per germline (reference sequence). The CDR3 has 16 residues. The CDR3 bases are TGTGCCAGCAGCTGGCTGGGAGGGATGCAAAGTGACGAGCAGTACTTC. It yields the protein CASSWLGGMQSDEQYF.